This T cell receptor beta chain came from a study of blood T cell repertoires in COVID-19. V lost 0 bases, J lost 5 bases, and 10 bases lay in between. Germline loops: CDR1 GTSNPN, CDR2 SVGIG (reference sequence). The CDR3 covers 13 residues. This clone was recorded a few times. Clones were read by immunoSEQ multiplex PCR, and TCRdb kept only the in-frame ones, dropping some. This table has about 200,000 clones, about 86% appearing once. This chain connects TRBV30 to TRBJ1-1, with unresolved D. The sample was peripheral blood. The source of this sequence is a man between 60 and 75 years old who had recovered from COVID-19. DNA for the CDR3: TGTGCCTGGAGTGTACAGAGTGTAACTGAAGCTTTCTTT. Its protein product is CAWSVQSVTEAFF.